The 17 T cell receptor beta chains below all came from one sample that was sequenced in a study of blood T cell repertoires in COVID-19. Clones were read by immunoSEQ multiplex PCR, and TCRdb kept only the in-frame ones, dropping some. In the table there are about 270,000 clones, about 91% of which are singletons. Sequenced material: peripheral blood. The receptor source for this set is a person aged 18 to 30 with COVID-19, enrolled during active disease.

The rearrangement uses TRBV10-3 and TRBJ2-5; TRBD2 matches 9 bases. CDR1 and CDR2 from the germline V gene are ENHRY and SYGVKD. There are 15 residues in the CDR3. The V segment lost 0 bases and the J segment 4 bases; nucleotides outside the gene matches: 3. CDR3 loop: CAISESGGRGETQYF. The CDR3 DNA reads TGTGCCATCAGTGAGTCTGGCGGGAGGGGAGAGACCCAGTACTTC.

The chain uses TRBV15 and TRBJ1-5, with no clear D. The CDR3 is 19 amino acids. The V gene lost 0 bases and the J gene lost 7 bases, with 25 bases spanning the gap. CDR1 and CDR2 (germline): LNHNV, YYDKDF (reference sequence). In DNA form, the CDR3 reads TGTGCCACCAGCAGAGATGGTGGGGAAAGGAGACGGCCGGGGCAGCCCCAGCATTTT. Its translation: CATSRDGGERRRPGQPQHF.

The chain couples TRBV4-3 to TRBJ2-2; D is possibly TRBD2 (6 bases). V gave up 4 bases and J gave up 1 base, with 10 bases separating them. Germline V gene sequence: CDR1 LGHNA, CDR2 YSLEER. The CDR3 length is 15 residues. In nucleotides, the CDR3 is TGCGCCAGCAGCCGGGAGGCGGGGAACACCGGGGAGCTGTTTTTT. Translation: CASSREAGNTGELFF.

The chain employs TRBV6-6 and TRBJ2-3, with D uncertain. Trimming removed 4 bases from V and 0 bases from J, with 5 bases in between. The CDR3 is 13 amino acids. Germline CDR1 is MNHNY and CDR2 is SVGAGI (reference sequence). The CDR3 sequence: CASSLFSTDTQYF. Written as DNA, the CDR3 is TGTGCCAGCAGTTTATTTAGCACAGATACGCAGTATTTT.

The chain joins TRBV11-2 to TRBJ1-5; no definite D call. CDR1 and CDR2 (germline): SGHAT, FQNNGV. This CDR3 has 16 amino acids. V dropped 1 base and J dropped 0 bases, with 10 bases sitting between them. CDR3 bases: TGTGCCAGCAGCTTAGGGGGAGCCCGTAGCAATCAGCCCCAGCATTTT. Protein product: CASSLGGARSNQPQHF. The full variable domain, its missing parts supplied by reference TRBV11-2 and TRBJ1-5, is EAGVAQSPRYKIIEKRQSVAFWCNPISGHATLYWYQQILGQGPKLLIQFQNNGVVDDSQLPKDRFSAERLKGVDSTLKIQPAKLEDSAVYLCASSLGGARSNQPQHFGDGTRLSIL.

This chain links TRBV7-2 with TRBJ1-3, with a possible D match to TRBD1 (5 bases). This CDR3 comprises 13 residues. The germline gives CDR1 SGHTA, CDR2 FQGNSA. Trimming removed 8 bases at V and 4 bases at J, with 12 bases between. CDR3 nucleotide sequence: TGTGCCAGCGGTCAGGGCGTCGGAAACACCATATATTTT. Amino acids: CASGQGVGNTIYF. Looking up the rest from reference TRBV7-2 and TRBJ1-3 gives the full variable domain: GAGVSQSPSNKVTEKGKDVELRCDPISGHTALYWYRQSLGQGLEFLIYFQGNSAPDKSGLPSDRFSAERTGGSVSTLTIQRTQQEDSAVYLCASGQGVGNTIYFGEGSWLTVV.

This sequence joins TRBV11-2 and TRBJ2-1, with 14 positions matching TRBD2. After removal of 1 base from V and 5 bases from J, the junction contained 10 bases not matched to a gene. The length of the CDR3 is 19 residues. Germline V gives CDR1 SGHAT, CDR2 FQNNGV. CDR3 protein: CASSLGPWGLAGVDNEQFF. DNA of the CDR3: TGTGCCAGCAGCTTAGGACCCTGGGGACTAGCGGGAGTCGACAATGAGCAGTTCTTC.

This chain joins TRBV30 and TRBJ1-3; no clear D. This CDR3 has 11 amino acids. CDR1 GTSNPN and CDR2 SVGIG come from the germline V gene (reference sequence). The V end lost 4 bases, the J end lost 5 bases, and 6 bases lay between the germline ends. The CDR3 is CAWTIRNTIYF. For the CDR3, the DNA is TGTGCCTGGACAATTCGAAACACCATATATTTT.

The chain uses TRBV10-3 and TRBJ2-7; possibly TRBD2 for D (5 bases). V was cut by 6 bases and J by 0 bases, with 15 bases left in between. The CDR3 length is 15 residues. Looked up from germline, CDR1 is ENHRY and CDR2 is SYGVKD. In nucleotides, the CDR3 is TGTGCCATCAGAATACCGACTGGGAGCTCCTACGAGCAGTACTTC. Protein sequence: CAIRIPTGSSYEQYF.

This sequence joins TRBV6-5 and TRBJ2-2; TRBD2 matches at 8 bases. Germline V gene data show CDR1 as MNHEY and CDR2 as SVGAGI. The CDR3 totals 13 residues. The trim removed 11 bases at V and 4 bases at J, leaving 6 bases unmatched. The CDR3 region is CAAYGRATGELFF. The DNA for the CDR3 is TGTGCCGCCTACGGGAGGGCCACCGGGGAGCTGTTTTTT.

This chain connects TRBV5-6 to TRBJ1-6; 9 nucleotides align to TRBD1. The V gene end was trimmed by 2 bases and the J gene end by 7 bases; junction bases not matched to a gene: 1. The CDR3 contains 14 residues. Germline-derived CDR1 and CDR2 are SGHDT and YYEEEE. The CDR3 loop is CASSFGTGNSPLHF. The CDR3 bases are TGTGCCAGCAGCTTTGGGACAGGGAATTCACCCCTCCACTTT.

The rearrangement links TRBV6-2 or TRBV6-3 to TRBJ1-5; no clear D. Germline V gene lookup returns CDR1 MNHEY and CDR2 SVGEGT. The germline V and J ends were trimmed by 2 bases and 2 bases, with 13 bases remaining between them. The CDR3 loop spans 16 amino acids. The CDR3 is CASSYESEERNQPQHF. The CDR3 nucleotides read TGTGCCAGCAGTTACGAGAGCGAGGAGCGCAATCAGCCCCAGCATTTT.

The J gene is TRBJ2-7, the V gene TRBV28, with 9 nucleotides matching TRBD1. CDR1 and CDR2 (germline): MDHEN, SYDVKM. The CDR3 has 14 residues. V was clipped by 4 bases and J by 5 bases; unmatched bases: 6. CDR3 residues: CASSSRDRADEQYF. CDR3 in DNA: TGTGCCAGCAGTTCAAGGGACAGGGCCGACGAGCAGTACTTC.

The rearrangement links TRBV6-6 to TRBJ2-5; TRBD1 agrees at 9 bases. V lost 5 bases to trimming and J lost 5 bases; unmatched junction nucleotides: 3. Per germline, CDR1 MNHNY and CDR2 SVGAGI (reference sequence). The CDR3 covers 13 residues. CDR3 region: CASSTGGMETQYF. DNA for the CDR3: TGTGCCAGCAGTACAGGGGGCATGGAGACCCAGTACTTC.

J is TRBJ2-5 and V is TRBV7-2, with 7 bases fitting TRBD2. V lost 2 bases, J lost 1 base, and 4 bases stayed unmatched. The CDR3 extends over 15 amino acids. Germline V CDR1 and CDR2: SGHTA, FQGNSA. The CDR3 region has the DNA TGTGCCAGCAGCTTATTGCCTAGCGGCCAAGAGACCCAGTACTTC. This translates into CASSLLPSGQETQYF.

The chain carries TRBV5-6 and TRBJ2-3; 8 nucleotides line up with TRBD2. Trimming at V came to 0 bases and at J to 0 bases, leaving 3 bases not matched to a gene. Germline V CDR1 and CDR2: SGHDT, YYEEEE. The CDR3 has 16 amino acids. The CDR3 reads CASSLVTSGSTDTQYF. The CDR3 DNA reads as TGTGCCAGCAGCTTGGTAACTAGCGGTAGCACAGATACGCAGTATTTT.

The V gene is TRBV6-5, the J gene TRBJ2-7, with 8 bases identical to TRBD2. Germline V gives CDR1 MNHEY, CDR2 SVGAGI. This CDR3 spans 15 amino acids. V lost 4 bases to trimming and J lost 4 bases; unmatched junction nucleotides: 9. As DNA, the CDR3 is TGTGCCAGCAGTTCCTTGAGGGGACTAGTATACGAGCAGTACTTC. Protein: CASSSLRGLVYEQYF.